The 13 T cell receptor beta chains below come from one sample, sequenced in a study of graft-versus-host responses after intestinal transplantation (TCRdb year 2021). Intraepithelial and lamina propria lymphocytes were isolated from graft specimens using dithiothreitol, EDTA incubations and collagenase D digestion. Library prep was done by the immunoSEQ multiplex PCR assay. TCRdb holds this immuneACCESS table with in-frame rearrangements only. Some clones are missing; in checked studies, unresolved V genes explain under half, and the rest has no known cause. Present in this sample are approximately 17,000 clones, 82% of which were seen just once. The ten most abundant clones make up 5% to 6.5% of the sample. This sample comprised ileum tissue, obtained 17 days after transplant. These receptor sequences come from a human patient who received an intestinal transplant, so some T cells may come from the graft donor.

This chain connects TRBV2 to TRBJ1-3; D is unclear. V was trimmed by 3 bases and J by 2 bases, leaving 8 bases between them. The CDR3 has 14 amino acids. In germline, CDR1 is SNHLY, CDR2 FYNNEI. The CDR3 protein is CASSEIRAGNTIYF. The CDR3 DNA reads as TGTGCCAGCAGTGAGATCCGGGCTGGAAACACCATATATTTT.

The V call is TRBV19, the J call TRBJ2-7; 10 nucleotides align to TRBD1. The trim removed 7 bases at V and 2 bases at J, leaving 11 bases unmatched. Germline CDR1 reads LNHDA; CDR2 reads SQIVND (reference sequence). The CDR3 is 16 residues long. CDR3 bases: TGTGCCAGTACGGTCCCGGGACAGGGGCGACCCTACGAGCAGTACTTC. It specifies CASTVPGQGRPYEQYF.

The chain couples TRBV20-1 to TRBJ2-5, with unresolved D. CDR1 and CDR2 (germline): DFQATT, SNEGSKA (reference sequence). Trimming pared 4 bases from V and 4 bases from J, leaving 4 bases between. The CDR3 covers 10 residues. In nucleotides, the CDR3 is TGCAGTGCTATGGGAGAGACCCAGTACTTC. Residues: CSAMGETQYF.

The chain carries TRBV15 and TRBJ2-5, with 9 positions matching TRBD1. The V segment lost 5 bases and the J segment 5 bases; nucleotides outside the gene matches: 9. The CDR3 sequence is 15 residues long. The germline CDR1 and CDR2 sequences are LNHNV and YYDKDF (reference sequence). CDR3 loop: CATSEAQGARETQYF. CDR3 coding DNA: TGTGCCACCAGCGAGGCACAGGGGGCGCGTGAGACCCAGTACTTC.

This chain joins TRBV28 and TRBJ2-7; unclear D gene. The length of the CDR3 is 14 residues. Trimming took off 1 base at V and 3 bases at J, with 10 bases between the two ends. Germline values: CDR1 MDHEN, CDR2 SYDVKM. For the CDR3, the DNA is TGTGCCAGCAGTTTATTAGTAGGCGGCTACGAGCAGTACTTC. Encoded protein: CASSLLVGGYEQYF.

V and J are TRBV13 and TRBJ2-7; D unresolved. Germline V lookup: CDR1 PRHDT, CDR2 FYEKMQ (reference sequence). The CDR3 length is 14 residues. V was trimmed by 0 bases and J by 0 bases, leaving 6 bases between them. CDR3 region: CASSLGPSSYEQYF. Written as DNA, the CDR3 is TGTGCCAGCAGCTTAGGACCGTCCTCCTACGAGCAGTACTTC.

This clone was detected a few times. V is TRBV27 and J is TRBJ2-1, with 9 bases that match TRBD2. After removal of 5 bases from V and 6 bases from J, the junction contained 11 bases not matched to a gene. This CDR3 comprises 16 residues. The germline gives CDR1 MNHEY, CDR2 SMNVEV (reference sequence). CDR3 nucleotides: TGTGCCAGCAGTAACGCCGGGACTAGCTGGGCCAATGAGCAGTTCTTC. This gives the protein CASSNAGTSWANEQFF.

The sample holds a few counts of this clone. The V and J genes are TRBV4-1 and TRBJ1-1; 12 bases are a match to TRBD1. This CDR3 has 12 residues. V shed 8 bases and J 11 bases; nucleotides not matched to a gene: 6. Germline CDR1 is MGHRA and CDR2 is YSYEKL. CDR3 DNA sequence: TGCGCCAGCGCCGGGACAGGGGGCTTTGCTTTCTTT. This gives the protein CASAGTGGFAFF.

The chain is built from TRBV25-1 and TRBJ1-4; the D gene is possibly TRBD1 (6 bases). Trimming left V 6 bases short and J 5 bases short, with 25 bases between. Germline values: CDR1 MGHDK, CDR2 SYGVNS. The CDR3 runs 18 residues. The CDR3 coding sequence is TGTGCCAGCAGCCGGGACAAAGGGCGCTGGGGGTTAAATGAAAAACTGTTTTTT. Its translation is CASSRDKGRWGLNEKLFF.

The gene calls are TRBV2 and TRBJ2-1, with a weak D call TRBD2 (6 bases). V lost 9 bases and J lost 7, with 25 bases in between. The germline CDR1 and CDR2 sequences are SNHLY and FYNNEI. This CDR3 region has 16 residues. CDR3 sequence reads: CASIRGAGPPGNEQFF. The CDR3 nucleotides read TGTGCCAGTATCCGTGGGGCGGGGCCCCCTGGGAATGAGCAGTTCTTC.

This clone was seen only once. The chain carries TRBV19 and TRBJ2-2; D gene uncertain. Trimming stripped 6 bases from V and 6 bases from J, with 8 bases between. Germline lookup yields CDR1 LNHDA and CDR2 SQIVND (reference sequence). The CDR3 loop spans 12 amino acids. CDR3 DNA: TGTGCCAGTAGAGAGCAGGCCGGGGAGCTGTTTTTT. This encodes CASREQAGELFF.

The chain couples TRBV11-2 to TRBJ1-4, with unresolved D. The CDR3 covers 14 residues. CDR1 is SGHAT and CDR2 is FQNNGV in the germline V gene. Trimming left V 2 bases short and J 4 bases short, with 8 bases between. The CDR3 DNA sequence: TGTGCCAGCAGCTTATCGGGGTATAATGAAAAACTGTTTTTT. Translated, it gives CASSLSGYNEKLFF.

The chain couples TRBV2 to TRBJ2-2; the match to TRBD1 covers 10 bases. V gave up 2 bases and J gave up 5 bases; unmatched junction bases: 11. This CDR3 has 18 residues. The V gene's germline CDR1 is SNHLY and CDR2 FYNNEI. CDR3 loop: CASSELGQGYHGTGELFF. The CDR3, as DNA: TGTGCCAGCAGTGAATTGGGACAGGGGTATCATGGGACCGGGGAGCTGTTTTTT.